This T cell receptor beta chain was sequenced during a study of cytomegalovirus exposure and HLA in healthy donors. General study results and limits: CMV serostatus alone was available as immune exposure information.

PCR primers comprised 60 Vbeta and 13 Jbeta primers. Authors' analysis steps: About 9.9 million shared chains were among around 78 million unique TCR beta chains counted in a later analysis. Generated by immunoSEQ multiplex PCR, the TCRdb table keeps only in-frame clones and is missing some. The D gene and trimming were derived from the DNA, and the V and J assignments and clone size from that table. The table includes roughly 110,000 clones, around 76% detected once. Comments on this clone: Its antigen remains unidentified. At one end the junction does not follow the germline gene, possibly because of a read error.

This CDR3 has 15 amino acids. From germline, CDR1 is SGHTS and CDR2 YDEGEE. V is TRBV5-8 and J is TRBJ1-5; no reliable D call. This TCR was recovered from a man aged 25-45 years in good health and CMV-seropositive. The sample was PBMCs. The CDR3 sequence is CASRFRGGSNQPQHF. The CDR3 DNA reads TGTGCCAGCCGCTTTCGGGGAGGTAGCAATCAGCCCCAGCATTTT.